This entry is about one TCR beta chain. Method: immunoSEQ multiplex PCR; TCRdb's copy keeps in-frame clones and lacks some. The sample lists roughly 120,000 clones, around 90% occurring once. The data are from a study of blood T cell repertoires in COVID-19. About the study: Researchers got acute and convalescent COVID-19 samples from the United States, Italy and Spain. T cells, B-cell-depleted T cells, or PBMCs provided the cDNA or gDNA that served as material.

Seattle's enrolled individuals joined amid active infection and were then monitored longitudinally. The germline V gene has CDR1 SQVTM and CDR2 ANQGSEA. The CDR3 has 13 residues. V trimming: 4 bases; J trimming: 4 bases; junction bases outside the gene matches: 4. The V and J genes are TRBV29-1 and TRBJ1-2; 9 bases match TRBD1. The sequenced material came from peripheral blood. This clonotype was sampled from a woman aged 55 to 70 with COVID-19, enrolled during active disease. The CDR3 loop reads CSVGTGERYGYTF. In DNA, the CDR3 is TGCAGCGTTGGGACAGGGGAGCGCTATGGCTACACCTTC.